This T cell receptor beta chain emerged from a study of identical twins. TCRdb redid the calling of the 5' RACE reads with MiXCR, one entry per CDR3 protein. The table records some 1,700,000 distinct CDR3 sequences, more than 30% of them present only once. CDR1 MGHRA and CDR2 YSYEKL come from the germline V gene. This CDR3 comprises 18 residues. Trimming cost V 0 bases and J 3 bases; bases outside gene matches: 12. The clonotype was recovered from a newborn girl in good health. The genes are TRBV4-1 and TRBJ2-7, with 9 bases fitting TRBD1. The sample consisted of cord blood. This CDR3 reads CASSQDPLSGTGLYEQYF. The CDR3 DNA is TGCGCCAGCAGCCAAGATCCACTCTCCGGGACAGGGCTCTACGAGCAGTACTTC.